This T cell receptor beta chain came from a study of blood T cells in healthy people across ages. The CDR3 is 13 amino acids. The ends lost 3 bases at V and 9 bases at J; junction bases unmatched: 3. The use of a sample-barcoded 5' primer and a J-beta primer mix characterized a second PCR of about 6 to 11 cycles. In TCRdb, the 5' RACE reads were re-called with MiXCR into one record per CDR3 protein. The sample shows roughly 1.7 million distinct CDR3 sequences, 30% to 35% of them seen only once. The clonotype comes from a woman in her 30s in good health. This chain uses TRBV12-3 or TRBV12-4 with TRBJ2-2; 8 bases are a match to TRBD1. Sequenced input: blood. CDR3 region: CASSFDRGWELFF. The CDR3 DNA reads TGTGCCAGCAGTTTTGACAGGGGCTGGGAGCTGTTTTTT.